The rows below give T cell receptor beta chains drawn from one sample of a study of neoadjuvant anti-PD-1 for oral cavity cancer. The table came from immunoSEQ multiplex PCR; TCRdb's copy has only in-frame clones and leaves some out. The data hold tens of thousands of clones, with around 85% observed a single time. Specimen: PBMCs, collected after nivolumab (anti-PD-1) treatment. All receptors come from a person between 40 and 79 years old with oral cavity squamous cell carcinoma. The CDR3 runs from the conserved cysteine through the conserved F or W. A D gene is named only where the DNA matches it firmly. Some rows mark clone size as missing; the rest say once, few, many or name a class of expanded clone.

CDR3,DNA,size,V,J,D
CASSPGPISGNTIYF,TGTGCCAGCAGCCCCGGACCGATCTCTGGAAACACCATATATTTT,once,TRBV5-6,TRBJ1-3,.
CASSLDSGKYNEQFF,TGTGCCAGCAGCTTGGATAGCGGGAAATACAATGAGCAGTTCTTC,.,TRBV5-6,TRBJ2-1,TRBD2
CASSHRDRGLYEQYF,TGTGCCAGCAGCCACCGGGACAGGGGGCTCTACGAGCAGTACTTC,.,TRBV14,TRBJ2-7,TRBD1
CASSFKEDLSDLHSGNTIYF,TGTGCCAGCAGCTTTAAGGAGGATCTATCCGACCTTCACTCTGGAAACACCATATATTTT,.,TRBV7-7,TRBJ1-3,.
CASSVGTLGGYTF,TGTGCCAGCAGCGTCGGGACACTCGGCGGCTACACCTTC,.,TRBV5-6,TRBJ1-2,.
CASSQEWGREAFF,TGTGCCAGCAGCCAAGAGTGGGGCAGGGAAGCTTTCTTT,.,TRBV4-2,TRBJ1-1,.
CASSSLIAGEVQETQYF,TGTGCCAGCAGCTCACTCATAGCGGGAGAAGTACAAGAGACCCAGTACTTC,.,TRBV7-7,TRBJ2-5,TRBD2
CASSEELLSRYEQYF,TGTGCCAGCAGTGAGGAGTTACTCAGCCGGTACGAGCAGTACTTC,once,TRBV2,TRBJ2-7,.
CASSQEQTTGELFF,TGCGCCAGCAGCCAAGAACAGACTACCGGGGAGCTGTTTTTT,.,TRBV4-1,TRBJ2-2,.
CAIRSSGGNTIYF,TGTGCCATCAGGAGTTCGGGTGGAAACACCATATATTTT,.,TRBV10-3,TRBJ1-3,.
CASSPDMGETQYF,TGTGCCAGCAGCCCCGACATGGGTGAGACCCAGTACTTC,.,TRBV5-4,TRBJ2-5,.
CASSGSQGARETQYF,TGTGCCAGCAGTGGTTCACAGGGGGCTAGGGAGACCCAGTACTTC,.,TRBV25-1,TRBJ2-5,TRBD1
CAWGGPWDQPQHF,TGTGCCTGGGGGGGCCCTTGGGATCAGCCCCAGCATTTC,.,TRBV30,TRBJ1-5,.
CASSLVGGRLAEAFF,TGTGCCAGCAGCTTAGTCGGGGGGCGTTTGGCTGAAGCTTTCTTT,.,TRBV7-9,TRBJ1-1,.
CASSAGTGAYNEQFF,TGTGCCAGCAGTGCGGGGACAGGGGCCTACAATGAGCAGTTCTTC,.,TRBV6-6,TRBJ2-1,TRBD1
CASRGLVSYEQYF,TGTGCCAGCAGGGGGCTAGTCTCCTACGAGCAGTACTTC,.,TRBV7-9,TRBJ2-7,.
CASRTGTDGYTF,TGTGCCAGCAGAACTGGAACAGATGGCTACACCTTC,.,TRBV6-1,TRBJ1-2,.
CASSLSTGGWEQYF,TGTGCCAGCAGCTTATCCACAGGGGGCTGGGAGCAGTACTTC,.,TRBV11-2,TRBJ2-7,TRBD1
CASSPTSISGSEIQETQYF,TGCGCCAGCAGCCCAACCAGCATTAGCGGGAGCGAAATCCAAGAGACCCAGTACTTC,.,TRBV5-1,TRBJ2-5,TRBD2
CASSPGTLYNEQFF,TGTGCCAGCAGCCCGGGGACTTTGTACAATGAGCAGTTCTTC,.,TRBV7-8,TRBJ2-1,.
CASSLSRRWTEAFF,TGTGCCAGCAGTTTATCTAGGAGGTGGACTGAAGCTTTCTTT,.,TRBV27,TRBJ1-1,.
CASSSSVDNEQFF,TGTGCCAGCAGCTCATCGGTGGACAATGAGCAGTTCTTC,.,TRBV6-6,TRBJ2-1,.
CSVGENSNQPQHF,TGCAGCGTCGGAGAGAATAGCAATCAGCCCCAGCATTTT,.,TRBV29-1,TRBJ1-5,.
CASSFPPGYEQYF,TGTGCCAGCAGCTTTCCTCCCGGCTACGAGCAGTACTTC,.,TRBV11-3,TRBJ2-7,.
CASSYEGYTF,TGTGCCAGCAGTTACGAGGGCTACACCTTC,.,TRBV6-6,TRBJ1-2,.
CASSLGGQRETQYF,TGCGCCAGCAGCTTGGGGGGACAGAGGGAGACCCAGTACTTC,.,TRBV5-1,TRBJ2-5,TRBD1
CASKPGQGRGEQFF,TGTGCCAGTAAACCGGGACAGGGAAGGGGTGAGCAGTTCTTC,.,TRBV19,TRBJ2-1,TRBD1
CASSLDSGSYEQYF,TGCGCCAGCAGCTTAGACAGTGGGTCCTACGAGCAGTACTTC,once,TRBV10-1,TRBJ2-7,.
CASGKTGDYEQYF,TGTGCCAGCGGTAAAACGGGAGATTACGAGCAGTACTTC,.,TRBV7-9,TRBJ2-7,.
CASSFVYNEQFF,TGTGCCAGCAGCTTCGTGTACAATGAGCAGTTCTTC,.,TRBV7-9,TRBJ2-1,.
CASSQLAGEAYEQYF,TGTGCCAGCAGCCAACTAGCGGGAGAGGCCTACGAGCAGTACTTC,.,TRBV4-2,TRBJ2-7,TRBD2
CASSQDGGTAQYF,TGCGCCAGCAGCCAAGATGGGGGGACTGCGCAGTATTTT,.,TRBV4-1,TRBJ2-3,.
CASSEGYNSYEQYF,TGTGCCAGCAGTGAAGGATACAACTCCTACGAGCAGTACTTC,.,TRBV6-1,TRBJ2-7,.
CAWTSGGSSYNEQFF,TGTGCCTGGACCTCGGGGGGCAGCTCCTACAATGAGCAGTTCTTC,.,TRBV30,TRBJ2-1,.
CATNSPGQGSDTQYF,TGTGCCACCAATTCCCCAGGACAGGGTTCAGATACGCAGTATTTT,.,TRBV6-1,TRBJ2-3,TRBD1
CASMWLASREQYF,TGTGCCAGCATGTGGCTTGCATCTAGAGAGCAGTACTTC,.,TRBV6-1,TRBJ2-7,.
CASTYLTGNTGELFF,TGTGCCAGCACCTACTTGACAGGGAACACCGGGGAGCTGTTTTTT,.,TRBV5-4,TRBJ2-2,.
CASSQLMGEKQYF,TGCGCCAGCAGCCAATTGATGGGGGAGAAGCAGTACTTC,.,TRBV4-1,TRBJ2-7,.
CAWSDKTNEKLFF,TGTGCCTGGAGTGACAAAACTAATGAAAAACTGTTTTTT,.,TRBV30,TRBJ1-4,.
CASSEEWVQPQHF,TGTGCCAGCAGTGAAGAGTGGGTTCAGCCCCAGCATTTT,.,TRBV2,TRBJ1-5,.
CASSYGTSGGYEQYF,TGTGCCAGCAGTTACGGGACTAGCGGGGGCTACGAGCAGTACTTC,.,TRBV6-5,TRBJ2-7,TRBD2
CGLGGETQYF,TGCGGACTGGGAGGGGAGACCCAGTACTTC,.,TRBV20-1,TRBJ2-5,TRBD2
CASSFPRGPYGYTF,TGTGCCAGCAGTTTCCCCAGGGGGCCCTATGGCTACACCTTC,.,TRBV28,TRBJ1-2,TRBD1
CSASGTYEQYF,TGCAGTGCTAGCGGGACCTACGAGCAGTACTTC,once,TRBV20-1,TRBJ2-7,.